This T cell receptor beta chain was observed in a study of early T cells in non-severe SARS-CoV-2 infection. There are many counts of this clonotype. TCRdb called the 5' RACE reads again in MiXCR, with one record for every CDR3 protein. The sample lists over 45,000 distinct CDR3 sequences; about 7.1% were seen once. The CDR3 loop spans 12 amino acids. CDR1 and CDR2 from the germline V gene are LGHNA and YSLEER. The V and J ends lost 0 bases and 7 bases respectively, with 7 bases between them. V usage is TRBV4-3 and J usage is TRBJ2-7; D possibly corresponds to TRBD2 (6 bases). The sequence derives from an adult who was a healthcare worker with PCR-confirmed SARS-CoV-2 infection or an uninfected control (not recorded which). Here the sequenced sample was whole blood, taken at baseline. The CDR3 sequence is CASSQDGGEQYF. As DNA, the CDR3 is TGCGCCAGCAGCCAAGATGGGGGGGAGCAGTACTTC.